This TCR beta chain was captured in a study of T cell changes during pregnancy in multiple sclerosis. The CDR3 sequence is 14 residues long. Germline V gene lookup returns CDR1 SGHAT and CDR2 FQNNGV. With V trimmed by 6 bases and J by 3 bases, 5 bases remained unmatched. Data came from immunoSEQ multiplex PCR; TCRdb stores just in-frame clones and leaves some out. The sample holds under 60,000 clones, 85% to 95% seen once. The receptor was isolated from a female donor in good health, enrolled as a control in a pregnancy study. Material: CD4+ T cells from peripheral blood mononuclear cells, obtained in the second trimester of pregnancy. V gene TRBV11-2 combines with J gene TRBJ2-7, with 10 nucleotides matching TRBD1. As DNA, the CDR3 is TGTGCCAGCAGACGCGACAGGGGGCTCTACGAGCAGTACTTC. Residues: CASRRDRGLYEQYF.